The 5 T cell receptor beta chains given below trace back to one sample, sequenced in a study of identical twins. TCRdb re-called the 5' RACE reads through MiXCR, storing one row per CDR3 protein. Found here are around 690,000 distinct CDR3 sequences, less than 25% of them singletons; the top ten hold around 4.4%. In addition, the sample was reused for a study of T cells expressing NK-cell markers.

The sample comprised PBMCs. The receptors originated from a woman aged 18-29 years in good health.

The V call is TRBV7-2, the J call TRBJ2-5; D perhaps matches TRBD2 (6 bases). The CDR3 has 14 residues. V lost 1 base, J lost 6 bases, and 12 bases lay in between. The V gene's germline CDR1 is SGHTA and CDR2 FQGNSA. The CDR3 nucleotides read TGTGCCAGCAGCTTAGAGGAGGGGATAAAGACCCAGTACTTC. Translating gives CASSLEEGIKTQYF.

This clonotype occurred a few times. The chain carries TRBV9 and TRBJ1-2; D is uncertain. This CDR3 contains 13 residues. V shed 0 bases and J shed 4 bases, with 7 bases lying between them. Germline CDR1 SGDLS, CDR2 YYNGEE. Here the CDR3 reads CASSVEGSYGYTF. CDR3 DNA sequence: TGTGCCAGCAGCGTAGAAGGGTCCTATGGCTACACCTTC.

This clonotype occurred a few times. The chain couples TRBV2 to TRBJ1-4, with D perhaps TRBD1 (5 bases). V was trimmed by 11 bases and J by 6 bases, leaving 16 bases between them. This CDR3 spans 13 amino acids. Germline CDR1 is SNHLY and CDR2 is FYNNEI. The CDR3 nucleotides read TGTGCCGTCCGTGGGGGTCGCCATGAAAAACTGTTTTTT. Its protein is CAVRGGRHEKLFF.

This clonotype was counted only a few times. The V gene is TRBV10-2, the J gene TRBJ2-5; 10 nucleotides line up with TRBD2. CDR3 length: 16 amino acids. V trimming: 3 bases; J trimming: 2 bases; junction bases outside the gene matches: 6. Germline V gives CDR1 WSHSY, CDR2 SAAADI. The CDR3 coding sequence is TGCGCCAGCAGTGATGGGCTAGCGGGGGCTCAAGAGACCCAGTACTTC. Its translation: CASSDGLAGAQETQYF.

This clonotype was observed a few times. The chain carries TRBV12-3 or TRBV12-4 and TRBJ1-6; the D is unclear. The CDR3 contains 14 residues. Trimming removed 4 bases at V and 8 bases at J, with 12 bases between. The CDR3 DNA reads TGTGCCAGCAGTTGGCGGGTGGGGTATTCACCCCTCCACTTT. This translates into CASSWRVGYSPLHF.